Described below is a single T cell receptor beta chain sequence and its context. This CDR3 contains 15 residues. V was pared by 2 bases and J by 4 bases, with 3 bases of the junction left unmatched. CDR1 is MRHNA, CDR2 SNTAGT, per germline. This sample is drawn from a study of T cell changes during pregnancy in multiple sclerosis. TCRdb keeps only in-frame clones here, not all; method: immunoSEQ multiplex PCR. The sample has tens of thousands of clones, more than 90% seen once. Specimen: peripheral blood, collected in the first trimester of pregnancy. This clonotype was obtained from a female donor in good health, enrolled as a control in a pregnancy study. The V gene is TRBV6-4, the J gene TRBJ2-3; TRBD2 matches at 10 bases. The CDR3, as DNA: TGTGCCAGCAGTGACACAGCGGGAGGGCCAGATACGCAGTATTTT. It is translated as CASSDTAGGPDTQYF.